This entry lists 31 T cell receptor beta chains sequenced from one sample in a study of blood T cell repertoires in COVID-19. Profiling relied on immunoSEQ multiplex PCR, and the TCRdb table lists in-frame clones only, not all of them. The table lists a few hundred thousand clones, nearly 90% of them singletons. The sample consisted of PBMCs or T cells enriched from blood (not recorded which). The receptors stem from a woman under 40 who had recovered from COVID-19.

The rearrangement uses TRBV7-2 and TRBJ1-2, with a possible D match to TRBD1 (5 bases). V shed 5 bases and J shed 2 bases, with 15 bases lying between them. The CDR3 covers 15 residues. Germline CDR1 and CDR2: SGHTA and FQGNSA. The CDR3 is CASSPTPRGNYGYTF. In nucleotides, the CDR3 is TGTGCCAGCAGCCCCACCCCCCGGGGGAACTATGGCTACACCTTC.

This chain connects TRBV19 to TRBJ2-1, with 10 bases matching TRBD2. The CDR3 loop spans 16 amino acids. The trim removed 3 bases at V and 8 bases at J, leaving 10 bases unmatched. Germline assignment: CDR1 LNHDA and CDR2 SQIVND (reference sequence). CDR3 sequence: CASSISLAGVGDEQFF. The CDR3 DNA sequence: TGTGCCAGTAGTATCTCCCTAGCGGGGGTCGGAGATGAGCAGTTCTTC.

The chain links TRBV4-3 to TRBJ2-1; TRBD1 agrees at 7 bases. The length of the CDR3 is 16 residues. The V gene's germline CDR1 is LGHNA and CDR2 YSLEER. V dropped 2 bases and J dropped 3; count of bases not matched to a gene: 7. In nucleotides, the CDR3 is TGCGCCAGCAGCCAAAGTGACAGGGATGACTACAATGAGCAGTTCTTC. It is translated as CASSQSDRDDYNEQFF.

With respect to this clone: Other DNA variants within this sample encode the same CDR3. V gene TRBV5-1 combines with J gene TRBJ1-1; 8 positions match TRBD1. The CDR3 consists of 14 residues. Trimming at V came to 0 bases and at J to 4 bases, leaving 2 bases not matched to a gene. Germline-derived CDR1 and CDR2 are SGHRS and YFSETQ. CDR3 sequence (DNA): TGCGCCAGCAGCTTGGAACAGGGGGGCACTGAAGCTTTCTTT. Protein sequence: CASSLEQGGTEAFF.

The CDR3 is CAWSASGGRNEQFF. The CDR3 nucleotides read TGTGCCTGGTCCGCTAGCGGGGGTCGGAATGAGCAGTTCTTC. The chain combines TRBV30 with TRBJ2-1, with 10 bases lining up with TRBD2. Germline assignment: CDR1 GTSNPN and CDR2 SVGIG (reference sequence). This CDR3 spans 14 amino acids. Losses at the gene ends were 5 bases for V and 7 bases for J; bases not matched to a gene: 8.

The chain recombines TRBV6-5 with TRBJ1-2; 8 bases align to TRBD1. Trimming took 6 bases from V and 2 from J; bases not matched to a gene: 8. The CDR3 contains 15 residues. In germline, CDR1 is MNHEY, CDR2 SVGAGI. The CDR3 coding sequence is TGTGCCAGCAGCCTGACAGGGGCAAGCAACTATGGCTACACCTTC. This translates into CASSLTGASNYGYTF.

As DNA, the CDR3 is TGTGCCAGTAGTATCCCGTTCGGCTGGAGAGACACTGAAGCTTTCTTT. As protein: CASSIPFGWRDTEAFF. V and J are TRBV19 and TRBJ1-1; D call uncertain. Trimming removed 3 bases at V and 3 bases at J, with 17 bases between. This CDR3 comprises 16 residues. The germline V gene encodes CDR1 LNHDA and CDR2 SQIVND (reference sequence).

In its sample, this clone was seen once. The J gene is TRBJ1-4, the V gene TRBV19, with TRBD1 identical over 8 bases. This CDR3 is built from 17 residues. With V trimmed by 2 bases and J by 5 bases, 10 bases remained unmatched. Germline values: CDR1 LNHDA, CDR2 SQIVND (reference sequence). CDR3 sequence (DNA): TGTGCCAGTAGTATACCATACAGGGGGAGATCCAATGAAAAACTGTTTTTT. Protein sequence: CASSIPYRGRSNEKLFF.

This clone was seen only once. The rearrangement uses TRBV14 and TRBJ1-3, with 8 nucleotides matching TRBD1. The CDR3 totals 14 residues. From germline, CDR1 is SGHDN and CDR2 FVKESK. V shed 5 bases and J 2 bases; nucleotides not matched to a gene: 2. The chain's CDR3 is CASSWDRTGNTIYF. Here the CDR3 DNA reads TGTGCCAGCAGCTGGGACAGGACTGGAAACACCATATATTTT.

The chain recombines TRBV27 with TRBJ1-1, with no clear D. Trimming took off 2 bases at V and 0 bases at J, with 7 bases between the two ends. In germline, CDR1 is MNHEY, CDR2 SMNVEV (reference sequence). This CDR3 is built from 14 residues. CDR3 coding DNA: TGTGCCAGCAGTTTAAGAGGCCTGAACACTGAAGCTTTCTTT. Translation gives CASSLRGLNTEAFF.

This clone occurred a few times. The V call is TRBV7-8, the J call TRBJ1-2; TRBD1 aligns across 9 bases. Germline V CDR1 and CDR2: SGHVS, FQNEAQ. This CDR3 spans 14 amino acids. The ends lost 10 bases at V and 6 bases at J; junction bases unmatched: 12. Written as DNA, the CDR3 is TGTGCCATCCAACCATGGACAGGGGTGGATGGCTACACCTTC. This translates into CAIQPWTGVDGYTF.

V usage is TRBV7-9 and J usage is TRBJ1-3, with 8 bases matching TRBD1. The J segment lost 3 bases and the V segment lost 4 bases, leaving 5 bases of the junction unmatched. This CDR3 region has 15 residues. The germline V gene encodes CDR1 SEHNR and CDR2 FQNEAQ (reference sequence). CDR3 DNA sequence: TGTGCCAGCAGCTCAACAGGGGGAAGTGGAAACACCATATATTTT. It translates to CASSSTGGSGNTIYF.

This chain joins TRBV18 and TRBJ1-6; D is undetermined. The CDR3 covers 14 residues. Germline V lookup: CDR1 KGHSH, CDR2 LQKENI. Between the trimmed V and J ends, which lost 3 bases and 5 bases, there was a span of 8 bases. CDR3 in amino acids: CASSPVADNSPLHF. The CDR3 DNA reads TGTGCCAGCTCACCGGTGGCGGATAATTCACCCCTCCACTTT. The full variable domain, with the rest looked up from reference TRBV18 and TRBJ1-6, is NAGVMQNPRHLVRRRGQEARLRCSPMKGHSHVYWYRQLPEEGLKFMVYLQKENIIDESGMPKERFSAEFPKEGPSILRIQQVVRGDSAAYFCASSPVADNSPLHFGNGTRLTVT.

The rearrangement uses TRBV27 and TRBJ1-1, with TRBD1 as a possible D gene (6 bases). CDR1 and CDR2 from the germline V gene are MNHEY and SMNVEV (reference sequence). V was pared by 7 bases and J by 2 bases, with 23 bases between. CDR3 length: 17 residues. CDR3 in amino acids: CASTHLPPQGPNTEAFF. CDR3 bases: TGTGCCAGCACTCATCTCCCCCCCCAGGGGCCTAACACTGAAGCTTTCTTT.

As regards this clone: The same CDR3 can be traced to other DNA sequences in this sample. The rearrangement joins TRBV9 to TRBJ2-1, with D tentatively TRBD2 (7 bases). The ends were cut back, 4 bases at V and 7 bases at J, with 15 bases in the middle. Per the germline V gene, CDR1 is SGDLS and CDR2 is YYNGEE. This CDR3 contains 14 residues. This CDR3 reads CASSPLGGRNEQFF. CDR3 coding DNA: TGTGCCAGCAGCCCTCTCGGGGGGCGGAATGAGCAGTTCTTC.

V gene TRBV2 combines with J gene TRBJ1-2; D gene unclear. The CDR3 has 11 residues. Trimming took off 7 bases at V and 8 bases at J, with 11 bases between the two ends. Per germline, CDR1 SNHLY and CDR2 FYNNEI. This CDR3 reads CASKASGGYTF. Here the CDR3 DNA reads TGTGCCAGCAAGGCGTCGGGAGGCTACACCTTC.

The chain uses TRBV10-3 and TRBJ2-2, with 12 positions matching TRBD1. The CDR3 length is 16 residues. From germline, CDR1 is ENHRY and CDR2 SYGVKD. V was pared by 3 bases and J by 6 bases, with 5 bases of the junction left unmatched. DNA for the CDR3: TGTGCCATCAGTGATGGGACAGGGGGCAAACCCGGGGAGCTGTTTTTT. This encodes CAISDGTGGKPGELFF.

The chain has TRBV29-1 and TRBJ1-3; the D is unclear. This CDR3 comprises 13 residues. V lost 7 bases and J 2 bases, leaving 12 bases between the germline ends. Per germline, CDR1 SQVTM and CDR2 ANQGSEA. The CDR3 is CSAVLGAGNTIYF. The CDR3 nucleotides are TGCAGCGCCGTCCTCGGGGCTGGAAACACCATATATTTT.

The chain links TRBV19 to TRBJ2-7; 10 positions agree with TRBD1. CDR1 is LNHDA, CDR2 SQIVND, per germline (reference sequence). CDR3 size: 13 residues. V gave up 7 bases and J gave up 6 bases; unmatched junction bases: 6. The CDR3 DNA reads as TGTGCCAGTAATTCGGGACAGGGGTTCGAGCAGTACTTC. It yields the protein CASNSGQGFEQYF.

This CDR3 reads CASSYGDSNNEQFF. The CDR3, as DNA: TGTGCCAGCAGTTACGGGGACAGCAACAATGAGCAGTTCTTC. The J gene is TRBJ2-1, the V gene TRBV6-5; 7 bases line up with TRBD1. The CDR3 is made up of 14 amino acids. Germline V gene sequence: CDR1 MNHEY, CDR2 SVGAGI. V lost 2 bases and J lost 5; bases outside the gene matches: 3.

The V gene is TRBV20-1, the J gene TRBJ2-7; the match to TRBD1 covers 7 bases. The J segment lost 5 bases and the V segment lost 3 bases, leaving 7 bases of the junction unmatched. The CDR3 is 13 amino acids. CDR1 is DFQATT, CDR2 SNEGSKA, per germline (reference sequence). CDR3 nucleotides: TGCAGTGCTAGTGCGGACAGGCCCCACGAGCAGTACTTC. Translating it yields CSASADRPHEQYF.

This sequence joins TRBV30 and TRBJ2-2; 9 positions match TRBD2. The CDR3 is 16 residues long. Germline lookup yields CDR1 GTSNPN and CDR2 SVGIG (reference sequence). With V trimmed by 5 bases and J by 2 bases, 9 bases remained unmatched. CDR3 coding DNA: TGTGCCTGGGTGGGGAGCGGGGGGCCAAACACCGGGGAGCTGTTTTTT. Its protein is CAWVGSGGPNTGELFF.

Only one count was recorded for this clone. The rearrangement joins TRBV5-1 to TRBJ1-1; 7 bases align to TRBD1. This CDR3 contains 16 residues. The V gene's germline CDR1 is SGHRS and CDR2 YFSETQ. V lost 2 bases to trimming and J lost 0 bases; unmatched junction nucleotides: 7. For the CDR3, the DNA is TGCGCCAGCAGCTTAAGGGGGCTTGGGGTGAACACTGAAGCTTTCTTT. Translation gives CASSLRGLGVNTEAFF.

The CDR3 is CASSGGGTGYRYGYTF. The CDR3 coding sequence is TGTGCCAGCAGCGGGGGAGGGACAGGGTACCGCTATGGCTACACCTTC. The rearrangement links TRBV9 to TRBJ1-2, with 9 bases matching TRBD1. In germline, CDR1 is SGDLS, CDR2 YYNGEE. After removal of 3 bases from V and 4 bases from J, the junction contained 10 bases not matched to a gene. The CDR3 runs 16 residues.

V and J are TRBV7-2 and TRBJ1-1, with 8 bases fitting TRBD1. This CDR3 region has 16 residues. Germline V gene lookup returns CDR1 SGHTA and CDR2 FQGNSA. V gave up 3 bases and J gave up 2 bases; unmatched junction bases: 8. Written as DNA, the CDR3 is TGTGCCAGCAGCTTTAGGACGGACAGGGAAAACACTGAAGCTTTCTTT. It encodes CASSFRTDRENTEAFF.

V gene TRBV5-1 combines with J gene TRBJ1-6, with 8 bases fitting TRBD1. CDR1 is SGHRS and CDR2 is YFSETQ in the germline V gene. This CDR3 comprises 14 residues. V lost 4 bases and J lost 5; bases outside the gene matches: 2. CDR3 sequence: CASSPDRDNSPLHF. CDR3 DNA sequence: TGCGCCAGCAGCCCGGACAGGGATAATTCACCCCTCCACTTT.

Here the CDR3 DNA reads TGTGCCAGCAGCAGGGGAGGGTACAATGAGCAGTTCTTC. As protein: CASSRGGYNEQFF. The chain is built from TRBV7-3 and TRBJ2-1, with 7 bases fitting TRBD2. Germline V gene data show CDR1 as SGHTA and CDR2 as FQGTGA. Unmatched junction bases numbered 2, after V lost 5 bases and J lost 4 bases. This CDR3 spans 13 amino acids.

The chain has TRBV19 and TRBJ1-5; 9 bases line up with TRBD1. The CDR3 totals 17 residues. Losses at the gene ends were 4 bases for V and 6 bases for J; bases not matched to a gene: 13. The germline gives CDR1 LNHDA, CDR2 SQIVND (reference sequence). The CDR3 protein is CASSTRISQGASQPQHF. The CDR3 nucleotides read TGTGCCAGTAGTACCCGCATTTCACAGGGGGCGAGTCAGCCCCAGCATTTT.

This chain connects TRBV5-1 to TRBJ2-7; D is unclear. Germline CDR1 and CDR2: SGHRS and YFSETQ. Trimming stripped 1 base from V and 8 bases from J, with 13 bases between. CDR3 size: 13 residues. The CDR3 is CASSLYTDRQQYF. The CDR3 DNA sequence: TGCGCCAGCAGCTTGTATACAGATCGGCAGCAGTACTTC.

This clone was found once. The J gene is TRBJ1-1, the V gene TRBV19; 9 nucleotides align to TRBD1. Trimming took 7 bases from V and 3 from J; bases not matched to a gene: 6. This CDR3 is built from 14 residues. Germline-derived CDR1 and CDR2 are LNHDA and SQIVND (reference sequence). The CDR3 DNA reads TGTGCCAGTACCAGGACAGGGGTCGACACTGAAGCTTTCTTT. Its translation is CASTRTGVDTEAFF.

This clone was counted once. The chain has TRBV7-6 and TRBJ2-7; TRBD2 aligns across 12 bases. The CDR3 extends over 15 amino acids. V lost 5 bases, J lost 3 bases, and 5 bases stayed unmatched. Germline CDR1 reads SGHVS; CDR2 reads FNYEAQ. The CDR3 loop reads CASSPSGGGGYEQYF. CDR3 DNA sequence: TGTGCCAGCAGCCCTAGCGGGGGGGGCGGCTACGAGCAGTACTTC.